The following is a T cell receptor beta chain sequence with its context. Its specific antigen is unknown. No much larger clonotype is one base removed from it; base qualities were not supplied. The CDR3 sequence holds 16 residues, the cysteine and phenylalanine included. The only DNA kept is the CDR3, 48 bases in frame from the first base. Sequences MDHEN (CDR1) and SYDVKM (CDR2) are obtained from the germline V gene. The trim is 2 bases for V and 0 bases for J, with a gap of 8 bases between the germline ends. These data are taken from a study of cytomegalovirus exposure and HLA in healthy donors (dated by TCRdb to about 2017). Background on the whole study: According to a later analysis, one platform produced both the 110 or so validation repertoires and the roughly 640 repertoires of the first cohort. Besides the first cohort of 666 subjects, a separate validation cohort made up of around 120 different subjects was used. High-throughput TCR immunosequencing, statistical association of individual TCRs with disease status, and machine learning were combined to predict cytomegalovirus infection status. The aim of the study was to test whether cataloging public T cell receptors could identify signatures of past pathogen exposure.

Library preparation employed the immunoSEQ multiplex PCR assay. Per the authors' processing: A statistical classification framework was built to diagnose cytomegalovirus status from the catalog of TCR beta chain sequences. Here the immuneACCESS table is served through TCRdb, limited to in-frame sequences with V and J called. Missing clones are a known gap in these copies; in checked studies unresolved V genes cover under half, and the rest lacks a known reason. V and J calls and clone size follow that table, whereas D and trimming were derived from the DNA. This sample has 150,000 to 200,000 clones in its table, and roughly 81% of those were observed once. Around 1.3% of the sample goes to the ten largest clones. Overall study outcomes, separate from this receptor: In the study, approximately 160 TCR beta chains were listed as associated with cytomegalovirus. According to the authors, the approach could potentially be generalized to other disease states and immunological phenotypes. Most TCR sequences were observed very rarely across donors, whereas some public TCRs were present in many individuals. The classifier was reported to diagnose cytomegalovirus status with high specificity and sensitivity in both the original and validation cohorts. In a later analysis, TCRs clustered in the first cohort were found to also tend to co-occur in the 130 or so validation repertoires, with approximately 95% of cluster scores above 0. A later analysis lacked HLA typing for the validation cohort, so it scored co-occurrence in that cohort across all 120 or so repertoires. In vitro tests confirmed that three of the cytomegalovirus-associated TCR beta chains recognize cytomegalovirus antigens.

Donors formed part of the validation cohort, which comprised about 130 subjects and was distinct from the first cohort of over 500 subjects. The clonotype comes from a woman aged 25 to 39 in good health and CMV-seronegative. The sample consisted of PBMCs. The V gene is TRBV28 and the J gene is TRBJ1-6; no D gene call is confident. The nucleotides are TGTGCCAGCAGTTTAGCAGAAAGCTCCTATAATTCACCCCTCCACTTT. Its protein product is CASSLAESSYNSPLHF.